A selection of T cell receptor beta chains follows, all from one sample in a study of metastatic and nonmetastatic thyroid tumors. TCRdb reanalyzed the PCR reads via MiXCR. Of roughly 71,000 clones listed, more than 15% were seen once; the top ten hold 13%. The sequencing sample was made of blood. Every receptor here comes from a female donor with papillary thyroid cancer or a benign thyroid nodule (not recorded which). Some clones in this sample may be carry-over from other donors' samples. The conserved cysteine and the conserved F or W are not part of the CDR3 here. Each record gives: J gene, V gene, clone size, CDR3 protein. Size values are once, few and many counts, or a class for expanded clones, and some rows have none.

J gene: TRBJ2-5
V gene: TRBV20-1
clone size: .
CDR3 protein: SAREGETQY

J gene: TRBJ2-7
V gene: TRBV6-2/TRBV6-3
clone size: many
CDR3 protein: ASSSTSGVYEQY

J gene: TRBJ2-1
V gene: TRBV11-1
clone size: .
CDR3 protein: ASSHYLAGGKEQF

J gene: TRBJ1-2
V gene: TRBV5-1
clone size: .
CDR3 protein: ASRSQGTNYGYT

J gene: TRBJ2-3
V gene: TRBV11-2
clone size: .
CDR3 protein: ASSLLSGMAEDTQY

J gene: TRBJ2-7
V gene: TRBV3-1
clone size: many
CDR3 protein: ASSPGLAGFEQY

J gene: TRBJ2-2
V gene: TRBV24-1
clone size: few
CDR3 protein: ATMRSNTWELL

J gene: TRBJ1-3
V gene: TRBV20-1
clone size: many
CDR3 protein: SAFPSGAGNTIY

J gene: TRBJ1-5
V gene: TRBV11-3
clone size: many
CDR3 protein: ASSLDGSGQPQH

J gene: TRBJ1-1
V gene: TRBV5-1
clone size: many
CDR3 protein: ASSFYTENTEAF

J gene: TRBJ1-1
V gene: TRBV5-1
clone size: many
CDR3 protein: ASSFAAGLGDTEAF